Presented here are 20 T cell receptor beta chains from one specimen sequenced in a study of T cell changes during pregnancy in multiple sclerosis. Some clones are missing from TCRdb's copy, which holds only in-frame ones; the method was immunoSEQ multiplex PCR. This repertoire shows about 53,000 clones, 92% found once; its top ten account for around 0.5%. The material was CD4+ T cells from peripheral blood mononuclear cells, obtained in the third trimester of pregnancy. Receptors originate from a female donor with multiple sclerosis, enrolled in a pregnancy study.

This clone has more than one count but fewer than ten. The chain links TRBV5-1 to TRBJ1-1; tentatively, D is TRBD1 (5 bases). V was trimmed by 7 bases and J by 0 bases, leaving 7 bases between them. CDR3 length: 12 residues. CDR1 and CDR2 from the germline V gene are SGHRS and YFSETQ. As DNA, the CDR3 is TGCGCCAGCGGGGCCTTGAACACTGAAGCTTTCTTT. Translation: CASGALNTEAFF.

This CDR3 reads CASSVSSSNQPQHF. The CDR3 nucleotides read TGTGCCAGTAGTGTCTCTTCGAGCAATCAGCCCCAGCATTTT. The chain employs TRBV19 and TRBJ1-5, with D unclear. The CDR3 runs 14 residues. V was shortened by 5 bases and J by 1 base, with 9 bases between the two germline ends. CDR1 LNHDA and CDR2 SQIVND come from the germline V gene (reference sequence).

V gene TRBV2 combines with J gene TRBJ2-1; a possible D gene is TRBD2 (6 bases). The CDR3 extends over 15 amino acids. Trimming removed 11 bases from V and 0 bases from J, with 17 bases in between. The germline gives CDR1 SNHLY, CDR2 FYNNEI. CDR3 sequence: CAAWGTARSYNEQFF. The DNA for the CDR3 is TGTGCCGCTTGGGGGACTGCGCGCTCCTACAATGAGCAGTTCTTC.

The chain recombines TRBV9 with TRBJ2-1; 9 bases fit TRBD2. The germline V gene has CDR1 SGDLS and CDR2 YYNGEE. V lost 0 bases and J lost 9; bases outside the gene matches: 7. The CDR3 has 15 amino acids. Here the CDR3 reads CASSVGGGAEGEQFF. As DNA, the CDR3 is TGTGCCAGCAGCGTAGGCGGGGGGGCCGAAGGTGAGCAGTTCTTC. Complete variable domain (other parts from reference TRBV9 and TRBJ2-1): DSGVTQTPKHLITATGQRVTLRCSPRSGDLSVYWYQQSLDQGLQFLIQYYNGEERAKGNILERFSAQQFPDLHSELNLSSLELGDSALYFCASSVGGGAEGEQFFGPGTRLTVL.

This chain uses TRBV6-1 with TRBJ1-5; 10 bases agree with TRBD1. There are 15 residues in the CDR3. Germline CDR1 is MNHNS and CDR2 is SASEGT. The V segment lost 6 bases and the J segment 5 bases; nucleotides outside the gene matches: 7. CDR3 sequence (DNA): TGTGCCAGCAGGCCGGGACAGGGGAATTATCAGCCCCAGCATTTT. Protein product: CASRPGQGNYQPQHF.

V usage is TRBV11-2 and J usage is TRBJ2-3, with D perhaps TRBD1 (5 bases). Germline loops: CDR1 SGHAT, CDR2 FQNNGV. V was pared by 2 bases and J by 2 bases, with 11 bases between. CDR3 size: 15 residues. The CDR3 DNA reads TGTGCCAGCAGCTTAAGGCAGGGCCCCACAGATACGCAGTATTTT. It is translated as CASSLRQGPTDTQYF. The full variable domain, in which reference TRBV11-2 and TRBJ2-3 provide the parts outside the CDR3, is EAGVAQSPRYKIIEKRQSVAFWCNPISGHATLYWYQQILGQGPKLLIQFQNNGVVDDSQLPKDRFSAERLKGVDSTLKIQPAKLEDSAVYLCASSLRQGPTDTQYFGPGTRLTVL.

The CDR3 DNA reads TGTGCCAGCAGCCAAGGAAACCTAGGTTCCCTGGCCACTGAAGCTTTCTTT. The encoded protein is CASSQGNLGSLATEAFF. J is TRBJ1-1 and V is TRBV14; no clear D gene. There are 17 residues in the CDR3. V lost 1 base and J 4 bases, leaving 19 bases between the germline ends. Germline CDR1 and CDR2: SGHDN and FVKESK. The whole variable domain, filled in from reference TRBV14 and TRBJ1-1, reads EAGVTQFPSHSVIEKGQTVTLRCDPISGHDNLYWYRRVMGKEIKFLLHFVKESKQDESGMPNNRFLAERTGGTYSTLKVQPAELEDSGVYFCASSQGNLGSLATEAFFGQGTRLTVV.

The J gene is TRBJ2-7, the V gene TRBV18; the match to TRBD2 covers 8 bases. Germline V CDR1 and CDR2: KGHSH, LQKENI. There are 15 residues in the CDR3. V gave up 3 bases and J gave up 6 bases; unmatched junction bases: 10. The CDR3 DNA sequence: TGTGCCAGCTCACCTGCCGGGGGGGGCCGTATCGAGCAGTACTTC. Amino acid sequence: CASSPAGGGRIEQYF.

The chain is built from TRBV19 and TRBJ2-1; D unclear. V was trimmed by 6 bases and J by 4 bases, leaving 4 bases between them. The CDR3 sequence is 11 residues long. Germline V gene lookup returns CDR1 LNHDA and CDR2 SQIVND (reference sequence). The CDR3 is CASSVYNEQFF. The CDR3 coding sequence is TGTGCCAGTAGCGTGTACAATGAGCAGTTCTTC.

The CDR3 reads CASRVDRGYGYTF. The DNA of the CDR3 is TGCGCCAGCAGAGTTGACAGGGGCTATGGCTACACCTTC. This chain uses TRBV5-1 with TRBJ1-2; the match to TRBD1 covers 8 bases. The CDR3 is 13 amino acids. Looked up from germline, CDR1 is SGHRS and CDR2 is YFSETQ. J gave up 4 bases and V 5 bases, and 4 bases lay outside the gene matches.

The chain couples TRBV6-1 to TRBJ1-5; D might be TRBD1 (5 bases). Germline V gene sequence: CDR1 MNHNS, CDR2 SASEGT. The CDR3 is made up of 15 amino acids. V was cut by 3 bases and J by 6 bases, with 15 bases left in between. This CDR3 reads CASSDPGGFSQPQHF. CDR3 nucleotide sequence: TGTGCCAGCAGTGACCCCGGGGGGTTCAGTCAGCCCCAGCATTTT.

J is TRBJ2-3 and V is TRBV9, with 8 bases that match TRBD1. This CDR3 has 14 residues. Looked up from germline, CDR1 is SGDLS and CDR2 is YYNGEE. J lost 6 bases, V lost 2 bases, and 5 bases had no gene match. The CDR3 region has the DNA TGTGCCAGCAGCGTTCAGGGGGCTACGGATACGCAGTATTTT. It translates to CASSVQGATDTQYF.

V usage is TRBV29-1 and J usage is TRBJ2-3, with D perhaps TRBD1 (5 bases). Per germline, CDR1 SQVTM and CDR2 ANQGSEA. The CDR3 totals 15 residues. Trimming shortened V by 3 bases and J by 0 bases, and 13 bases separated the two germline ends. The CDR3 bases are TGCAGCGTTGATGTGGGGCCAATAAGCACAGATACGCAGTATTTT. It specifies CSVDVGPISTDTQYF.

This chain uses TRBV28 with TRBJ2-7; TRBD2 matches at 7 bases. CDR3 length equals 16 residues. The V and J ends lost 7 bases and 2 bases, in that order; junction bases with no gene match: 14. Germline V gives CDR1 MDHEN, CDR2 SYDVKM. The CDR3 region has the DNA TGTGCCAGCACCGGCGCCCGGGGAGGGGTGACCTACGAGCAGTACTTC. Protein sequence: CASTGARGGVTYEQYF.

The chain couples TRBV9 to TRBJ1-6; D is unclear. This CDR3 has 14 amino acids. The germline CDR1 and CDR2 sequences are SGDLS and YYNGEE. V lost 0 bases and J lost 7, with 8 bases in between. CDR3 loop: CASSVAWENSPLHF. The CDR3 DNA sequence: TGTGCCAGCAGCGTAGCTTGGGAGAATTCACCCCTCCACTTT.

The chain is built from TRBV9 and TRBJ2-2; tentatively, D is TRBD1 (6 bases). V lost 3 bases and J lost 0, with 12 bases in between. The germline CDR1 and CDR2 sequences are SGDLS and YYNGEE. The CDR3 spans 16 residues. Here the CDR3 reads CASSARTATNTGELFF. Here the CDR3 DNA reads TGTGCCAGCAGCGCCCGGACAGCCACGAACACCGGGGAGCTGTTTTTT. The full variable domain, in which reference TRBV9 and TRBJ2-2 provide the parts outside the CDR3, is DSGVTQTPKHLITATGQRVTLRCSPRSGDLSVYWYQQSLDQGLQFLIQYYNGEERAKGNILERFSAQQFPDLHSELNLSSLELGDSALYFCASSARTATNTGELFFGEGSRLTVL.

The chain joins TRBV9 to TRBJ2-5; 7 bases fit TRBD1. In germline, CDR1 is SGDLS, CDR2 YYNGEE. V lost 3 bases to trimming and J lost 0 bases; unmatched junction nucleotides: 5. The CDR3 is 15 residues long. In DNA, the CDR3 is TGTGCCAGCAGCGCAATAGGGACAGACCAAGAGACCCAGTACTTC. This codes for CASSAIGTDQETQYF.

The V call is TRBV6-1, the J call TRBJ1-2; D not certain. V gave up 0 bases and J gave up 8 bases, with 10 bases separating them. Germline V lookup: CDR1 MNHNS, CDR2 SASEGT. CDR3 length: 13 residues. This CDR3 is CASSEATLGGYTF. The CDR3 DNA sequence: TGTGCCAGCAGTGAAGCGACCCTCGGGGGCTACACCTTC.

The CDR3 sequence: CASSLAGGDPIYNEQFF. As DNA, the CDR3 is TGTGCCAGCAGCTTAGCGGGGGGTGATCCGATCTACAATGAGCAGTTCTTC. The chain uses TRBV9 and TRBJ2-1; 10 bases line up with TRBD2. Germline CDR1 is SGDLS and CDR2 is YYNGEE. The V segment lost 4 bases and the J segment 3 bases; nucleotides outside the gene matches: 10. This CDR3 contains 17 residues. Full variable domain (outside the CDR3, taken from reference TRBV9 and TRBJ2-1): DSGVTQTPKHLITATGQRVTLRCSPRSGDLSVYWYQQSLDQGLQFLIQYYNGEERAKGNILERFSAQQFPDLHSELNLSSLELGDSALYFCASSLAGGDPIYNEQFFGPGTRLTVL.

The V gene is TRBV7-9, the J gene TRBJ1-5; 10 bases align to TRBD1. This CDR3 is 15 amino acids long. After removal of 1 base from V and 5 bases from J, the junction contained 2 bases not matched to a gene. Per the germline V gene, CDR1 is SEHNR and CDR2 is FQNEAQ (reference sequence). CDR3 sequence (DNA): TGTGCCAGCAGCTTAGGGGACAGGGGCGATCAGCCCCAGCATTTT. Its translation is CASSLGDRGDQPQHF.